Each of the 18 T cell receptor beta chains below was sequenced from the same sample in a study of shared clonotypes between healthy human individuals. CD45RO-negative cells were positively selected for CCR7, leaving out terminally differentiated effector memory CD45RA+ cells. Produced via immunoSEQ multiplex PCR; TCRdb's table is partial and in-frame only. The table records some 1,900,000 clones, roughly 94% of them present only once. Sequenced: naive CD8+ T cells sorted from blood. These receptors came from a man between 18 and 29 years old in good health.

This clone was detected only once. Within the sample, other DNA sequences also encode this same CDR3. CDR3 sequence: CASSITVDYGYTF. The CDR3 DNA follows: TGTGCCAGTAGTATCACAGTAGACTATGGCTACACCTTC. V gene TRBV19 combines with J gene TRBJ1-2; no firm D call. CDR3 length: 13 amino acids. CDR1 and CDR2 from the germline V gene are LNHDA and SQIVND (reference sequence). Trimming cost V 3 bases and J 3 bases, with 8 bases left between them.

Turning to this clone: The sample contains more than one DNA sequence encoding this CDR3. The genes are TRBV5-6 and TRBJ2-7; D not certain. Germline CDR1 is SGHDT and CDR2 is YYEEEE. Trimming shortened V by 0 bases and J by 1 base, and 5 bases separated the two germline ends. The CDR3 is made up of 13 amino acids. The CDR3 protein is CASSLVRSYEQYF. The DNA for the CDR3 is TGTGCCAGCAGCTTGGTCAGGTCCTACGAGCAGTACTTC.

In this sample, this clone turned up a few times. This rearrangement joins TRBV2 to TRBJ1-6; D is ambiguous. V was trimmed by 5 bases and J by 6 bases, leaving 14 bases between them. Germline values: CDR1 SNHLY, CDR2 FYNNEI. CDR3 length: 15 amino acids. CDR3 residues: CASSPVGPGNSPLHF. Here the CDR3 DNA reads TGTGCCAGCAGTCCCGTAGGACCTGGTAATTCACCCCTCCACTTT.

This clone was seen just once. The chain carries TRBV30 and TRBJ2-7, with 9 nucleotides matching TRBD1. Trimming cost V 0 bases and J 5 bases; bases outside gene matches: 5. Germline V CDR1 and CDR2: GTSNPN, SVGIG (reference sequence). CDR3 size: 14 residues. The CDR3 here is CAWSVHRGPNEQYF. The CDR3 region has the DNA TGTGCCTGGAGTGTACACAGGGGGCCCAACGAGCAGTACTTC.

The chain's CDR3 is CASAVGGAGYGYTF. The CDR3, as DNA: TGTGCCAGCGCCGTCGGCGGGGCGGGCTATGGCTACACCTTC. This chain links TRBV27 with TRBJ1-2; weak D call: TRBD1 (5 bases). In germline, CDR1 is MNHEY, CDR2 SMNVEV (reference sequence). Trimming took 8 bases from V and 4 from J, leaving 17 bases between them. The CDR3 runs to 14 residues.

The chain joins TRBV29-1 to TRBJ2-7; 7 nucleotides agree with TRBD2. Germline CDR1 is SQVTM and CDR2 is ANQGSEA. The CDR3 runs to 14 residues. Losses at the gene ends were 0 bases for V and 4 bases for J; bases not matched to a gene: 6. CDR3 residues: CSVEDGRGGYEQYF. CDR3 bases: TGCAGCGTTGAAGATGGTAGGGGAGGGTACGAGCAGTACTTC.

The gene calls are TRBV13 and TRBJ2-1, with 11 nucleotides matching TRBD2. The germline V gene has CDR1 PRHDT and CDR2 FYEKMQ (reference sequence). The CDR3 spans 15 residues. V shed 5 bases, J shed 5 bases, and the junction held 5 bases outside the gene matches. The CDR3 loop reads CASSDGTSGHNEQFF. The CDR3 DNA follows: TGTGCCAGCAGCGACGGGACTAGCGGACACAATGAGCAGTTCTTC.

The chain employs TRBV7-2 and TRBJ2-5; TRBD2 aligns across 8 bases. V lost 5 bases to trimming and J lost 0 bases; unmatched junction nucleotides: 8. Germline values: CDR1 SGHTA, CDR2 FQGNSA. The CDR3 runs 16 residues. In DNA, the CDR3 is TGTGCCAGCAGCCTGCGGGGCGGGGGGTACCAAGAGACCCAGTACTTC. Translated, it gives CASSLRGGGYQETQYF.

V gene TRBV4-3 combines with J gene TRBJ2-1, with D hard to call. V was trimmed by 1 base and J by 10 bases, leaving 26 bases between them. There are 18 residues in the CDR3. CDR1 is LGHNA and CDR2 is YSLEER in the germline V gene. The CDR3 nucleotides are TGCGCCAGCAGCCAAGTCCATCATGGTGGTTTCGACAATCGGGAGCAGTTCTTC. It yields the protein CASSQVHHGGFDNREQFF.

The genes are TRBV7-2 and TRBJ1-6, with D possibly being TRBD1 (5 bases). Germline loops: CDR1 SGHTA, CDR2 FQGNSA. The CDR3 is made up of 14 amino acids. Trimming took off 8 bases at V and 0 bases at J, with 8 bases between the two ends. This CDR3 is CASRQRSYNSPLHF. The DNA of the CDR3 is TGTGCCAGCCGACAGCGCTCCTATAATTCACCCCTCCACTTT.

This clone was detected only a few times. The V call is TRBV11-2, the J call TRBJ2-1; TRBD2 matches at 7 bases. The CDR3 runs 15 residues. Germline-derived CDR1 and CDR2 are SGHAT and FQNNGV. V was pared by 5 bases and J by 8 bases, with 12 bases of the junction left unmatched. The CDR3 nucleotides read TGTGCCAGCAGCCCGAGCGGGGAGGGTAGAGATGAGCAGTTCTTC. Translated: CASSPSGEGRDEQFF.

On this clone itself: Different DNA sequences within this sample yield the same CDR3. V and J are TRBV6-5 and TRBJ1-2; D not certain. CDR3 length: 13 amino acids. The germline CDR1 and CDR2 sequences are MNHEY and SVGAGI. The V end was cut by 2 bases, the J end by 8 bases, with 12 bases between. CDR3 residues: CASSYGQGVGYTF. The CDR3 DNA reads TGTGCCAGCAGTTACGGGCAAGGCGTCGGCTACACCTTC.

Only a few counts were recorded for this clone. In the same sample, other DNA sequences code for this CDR3. The chain recombines TRBV19 with TRBJ2-7; TRBD1 matches 7 bases. Germline CDR1 reads LNHDA; CDR2 reads SQIVND (reference sequence). V trimming: 10 bases; J trimming: 4 bases; junction bases outside the gene matches: 10. The CDR3 extends over 13 amino acids. CDR3 in amino acids: CATRQGMSYEQYF. The CDR3 region has the DNA TGTGCCACAAGACAGGGAATGTCATACGAGCAGTACTTC.

The chain links TRBV27 to TRBJ1-2, with a tentative D call TRBD1 (6 bases). The CDR3 has 18 amino acids. Trimming stripped 5 bases from V and 4 bases from J, with 26 bases between. Per germline, CDR1 MNHEY and CDR2 SMNVEV (reference sequence). For the CDR3, the DNA is TGTGCCAGCAGTCCCCTGGGAGTAAGTGGGGGCCCCTTCTATGGCTACACCTTC. This gives the protein CASSPLGVSGGPFYGYTF.

V is TRBV15 and J is TRBJ1-1; 8 bases line up with TRBD1. The CDR3 extends over 16 amino acids. The junction had 8 bases not matched to a gene; V was cut back by 5 bases and J by 0 bases. Germline V gives CDR1 LNHNV, CDR2 YYDKDF (reference sequence). The CDR3 region is CATSQGQGTLNTEAFF. The CDR3 bases are TGTGCCACCAGCCAAGGACAGGGAACCTTGAACACTGAAGCTTTCTTT. Filled out from reference TRBV15 and TRBJ1-1, the complete variable domain reads DAMVIQNPRYQVTQFGKPVTLSCSQTLNHNVMYWYQQKSSQAPKLLFHYYDKDFNNEADTPDNFQSRRPNTSFCFLDIRSPGLGDTAMYLCATSQGQGTLNTEAFFGQGTRLTVV.

The genes are TRBV5-1 and TRBJ2-7, with a tentative D call TRBD1 (6 bases). The germline V and J ends were trimmed by 4 bases and 3 bases, with 14 bases remaining between them. Germline V gene sequence: CDR1 SGHRS, CDR2 YFSETQ. The CDR3 consists of 14 residues. The DNA of the CDR3 is TGCGCCAGCAGCGCCTACAGGGTGGGCTACGAGCAGTACTTC. As protein: CASSAYRVGYEQYF.

The CDR3 spells CASSSKREGPNEQFF. In nucleotides, the CDR3 is TGTGCCAGCAGCTCAAAGCGGGAGGGCCCCAATGAGCAGTTCTTC. The chain combines TRBV7-9 with TRBJ2-1; 10 bases are shared with TRBD2. Germline V gives CDR1 SEHNR, CDR2 FQNEAQ (reference sequence). V lost 4 bases, J lost 6 bases, and 6 bases stayed unmatched. The CDR3 runs to 15 residues.

This clone has only one observation. This chain connects TRBV5-1 to TRBJ1-1; possibly TRBD1 for D (5 bases). The germline V and J ends were trimmed by 4 bases and 0 bases, with 13 bases remaining between them. Germline V CDR1 and CDR2: SGHRS, YFSETQ. The CDR3 totals 15 residues. The CDR3 DNA is TGCGCCAGCAGCGCAGGGTATTCCATGAACACTGAAGCTTTCTTT. Its protein product is CASSAGYSMNTEAFF.